This TCR beta chain emerged from a study of blood T cells in healthy people across ages. Study-wide results and limits: Getting older went along with TCR beta diversity per million T cells dropping roughly linearly. Correlation between TCR beta diversity and naive T cell percentage was strong.

Donors ranged from about 6 to 90 years old and were healthy Caucasians in Russia. Peripheral blood, 9.5 to 10 milliliters per donor, was collected. With respect to this clonotype: Its antigen is not known.

Alongside a J-beta primer mix, a sample-barcoded 5' primer served in a second PCR lasting about 7 to 11 cycles. TCRdb used MiXCR to reprocess the 5' RACE reads, holding one entry per CDR3 protein. The table has about 1.8 million distinct CDR3 sequences, less than 50% seen once. This CDR3 has 18 amino acids. The germline CDR1 and CDR2 sequences are DFQATT and SNEGSKA (reference sequence). The V segment lost 0 bases and the J segment 2 bases; nucleotides outside the gene matches: 13. The sequence came from a woman aged 40 to 50 in good health. Sequencing was performed on blood. The gene calls are TRBV20-1 and TRBJ2-3; 8 nucleotides match TRBD1. In DNA form, the CDR3 reads TGCAGTGCTAGAGATGGGACAGGAACCGCCGCTTTCACAGATACGCAGTATTTT. This codes for CSARDGTGTAAFTDTQYF.